One sample yielded the 17 T cell receptor beta chains listed below, sequenced in a study of naive and memory T cell subsets. Study observations and caveats: Especially in CD8 cells, naive repertoires contained a few larger clonotypes, possibly CD45RA-re-expressing memory cells.

The beta constant-region primer was an equimolar mix of two oligonucleotides covering TRBC1 and TRBC2. Nested alpha and beta constant-region primers with the SP2 primer drove four PCR rounds on ligated cDNA. One entry per CDR3 protein, called by TCRdb with MiXCR from the UMI-ligation and nested PCR reads. The sample lists some 82,000 distinct CDR3 sequences, about 11% seen once, with just over 0.13% in the top ten. Antigens for these TCRs are unknown. The sample comprised naive CD4+ T cells from blood. Source of these receptors: a human donor in good health.

V is TRBV29-1 and J is TRBJ2-1; the D call may be TRBD1 or TRBD2 (5 bases each). The CDR3 totals 14 residues. CDR1 is SQVTM and CDR2 is ANQGSEA in the germline V gene. V was trimmed by 5 bases and J by 8 bases, leaving 19 bases between them. The CDR3 DNA reads TGCAGCGTTTCTAGCCAAGGGGTGACCGATGAGCAGTTCTTC. It specifies CSVSSQGVTDEQFF.

This chain links TRBV12-3 or TRBV12-4 with TRBJ1-3, with 7 bases that match TRBD1. Germline trimming cut 1 base from V and 0 bases from J; bases unmatched to any gene: 3. The CDR3 contains 16 residues. The CDR3 here is CASSLEGAYSGNTIYF. The CDR3 DNA follows: TGTGCCAGCAGTTTAGAGGGGGCCTACTCTGGAAACACCATATATTTT.

V gene TRBV11-2 combines with J gene TRBJ2-1, with 10 bases identical to TRBD2. The V gene's germline CDR1 is SGHAT and CDR2 FQNNGV. V shed 5 bases, J shed 0 bases, and the junction held 16 bases outside the gene matches. This CDR3 contains 20 residues. The CDR3 loop is CASSPTGSSGRGGSYNEQFF. The CDR3 region has the DNA TGTGCCAGCAGCCCGACGGGTTCTAGCGGGAGAGGGGGCTCCTACAATGAGCAGTTCTTC.

Only a few counts were recorded for this clonotype. The DNA for the CDR3 is TGTGCCAGCAGCCCCTGGGCTAGCGGGGGACACTACGAGCAGTACTTC. Protein product: CASSPWASGGHYEQYF. The chain carries TRBV7-9 and TRBJ2-7; TRBD2 matches 10 bases. The ends lost 5 bases at V and 3 bases at J; junction bases unmatched: 10. Germline V gene lookup returns CDR1 SEHNR and CDR2 FQNEAQ (reference sequence). The length of the CDR3 is 16 residues.

This clonotype turned up a few times. The chain employs TRBV6-2 or TRBV6-3 and TRBJ1-3, with no clear D. CDR3 size: 18 residues. CDR1 MNHEY and CDR2 SVGEGT come from the germline V gene. Trimming cost V 3 bases and J 0 bases, with 18 bases left between them. The CDR3 DNA is TGTGCCAGCAGTTATCATATTACGCCTGGAGCCTCTGGAAACACCATATATTTT. Its translation is CASSYHITPGASGNTIYF.

Written as DNA, the CDR3 is TGCGCCAGCAGCCAGGGAAAAGGTGGCAATGAGCAGTTCTTC. The encoded protein is CASSQGKGGNEQFF. The chain employs TRBV4-3 and TRBJ2-1; D call uncertain. The V and J ends lost 3 bases and 6 bases respectively, with 12 bases between them. The germline V gene encodes CDR1 LGHNA and CDR2 YSLEER. The CDR3 has 14 amino acids.

This clonotype was seen a handful of times. As DNA, the CDR3 is TGCAGTGCTAGGAAAGGGGCTAGCACCAGTGGAGAGACCCAGTACTTC. It yields the protein CSARKGASTSGETQYF. The J gene is TRBJ2-5, the V gene TRBV20-1; D is possibly TRBD1 or TRBD2 (5 bases each). The CDR3 totals 16 residues. Trimming took off 3 bases at V and 4 bases at J, with 21 bases between the two ends. Germline V gene data show CDR1 as DFQATT and CDR2 as SNEGSKA (reference sequence).

This clonotype was seen at least ten times. The gene calls are TRBV10-3 and TRBJ2-7; D call uncertain. Trimming cost V 6 bases and J 1 base, with 7 bases left between them. This CDR3 spans 12 amino acids. Germline V lookup: CDR1 ENHRY, CDR2 SYGVKD. CDR3 loop: CAIRHTSYEQYF. In nucleotides, the CDR3 is TGTGCCATCAGACATACTTCCTACGAGCAGTACTTC.

This clonotype was counted many times. V gene TRBV11-3 combines with J gene TRBJ2-3; D gene ambiguous. Germline assignment: CDR1 SGHNT and CDR2 YENEEA. The CDR3 covers 14 residues. The V end lost 2 bases, the J end lost 2 bases, and 8 bases lay between the germline ends. CDR3 residues: CASSLLRTTDTQYF. The CDR3 bases are TGTGCCAGCAGCTTACTAAGGACCACAGATACGCAGTATTTT. The full variable domain, in which reference TRBV11-3 and TRBJ2-3 provide the parts outside the CDR3, is EAGVVQSPRYKIIEKKQPVAFWCNPISGHNTLYWYLQNLGQGPELLIRYENEEAVDDSQLPKDRFSAERLKGVDSTLKIQPAELGDSAVYLCASSLLRTTDTQYFGPGTRLTVL.

This clonotype was seen ten or more times. V gene TRBV7-9 combines with J gene TRBJ1-2; D gene unclear. Trimming pared 5 bases from V and 8 bases from J, leaving 12 bases between. This CDR3 has 12 residues. CDR1 and CDR2 from the germline V gene are SEHNR and FQNEAQ (reference sequence). The CDR3: CASSPPPFGYTF. The CDR3 bases are TGTGCCAGCAGCCCGCCGCCGTTCGGCTACACCTTC.

The J gene is TRBJ2-7, the V gene TRBV28; TRBD1 matches 9 bases. In germline, CDR1 is MDHEN, CDR2 SYDVKM. With V trimmed by 6 bases and J by 1 base, 7 bases remained unmatched. The CDR3 has 15 amino acids. The CDR3 region is CASRTGGYLSYEQYF. CDR3 bases: TGTGCCAGCAGAACAGGGGGCTACCTTTCCTACGAGCAGTACTTC.

The gene calls are TRBV3-1 and TRBJ1-4; D uncertain. The CDR3 extends over 14 amino acids. The V end was cut by 4 bases, the J end by 8 bases, with 14 bases between. Germline values: CDR1 LGHDT, CDR2 YNNKEL (reference sequence). The CDR3 protein is CASSPTEGSEKLFF. CDR3 DNA sequence: TGTGCCAGCAGCCCGACCGAGGGTAGCGAAAAACTGTTTTTT.

This clonotype was counted only a few times. This rearrangement joins TRBV24-1 to TRBJ1-1; D gene unclear. The CDR3 spans 14 residues. Germline V CDR1 and CDR2: KGHDR, SFDVKD. Trimming shortened V by 6 bases and J by 1 base, and 11 bases separated the two germline ends. CDR3: CATSRAGQNTEAFF. CDR3 coding DNA: TGTGCCACCAGTCGGGCAGGCCAGAACACTGAAGCTTTCTTT.

This chain links TRBV29-1 with TRBJ2-2, with D perhaps matching TRBD1 or TRBD2 (5 bases each). CDR1 is SQVTM, CDR2 ANQGSEA, per germline. CDR3 size: 13 residues. Deletions cut 6 bases from V and 0 bases from J, with 8 bases between. As DNA, the CDR3 is TGCAGCGTCGGGGCATCGAACACCGGGGAGCTGTTTTTT. Translation: CSVGASNTGELFF.

Many counts were recorded for this clonotype. CDR3 protein: CASSLTYSSYNEQFF. The CDR3 coding sequence is TGTGCCAGCAGCTTAACCTATAGCTCCTACAATGAGCAGTTCTTC. This chain joins TRBV7-3 and TRBJ2-1; D call uncertain. V was trimmed by 0 bases and J by 0 bases, leaving 6 bases between them. The CDR3 is made up of 15 amino acids. Germline lookup yields CDR1 SGHTA and CDR2 FQGTGA.

The chain recombines TRBV6-2 or TRBV6-3 with TRBJ1-2, with unresolved D. Trimming shortened V by 5 bases and J by 2 bases, and 9 bases separated the two germline ends. CDR1 and CDR2 from the germline V gene are MNHEY and SVGEGT. This CDR3 has 13 amino acids. The CDR3, as DNA: TGTGCCAGCAGTCAAGTCAGGAACTATGGCTACACCTTC. Amino acids: CASSQVRNYGYTF.

This clonotype occurred many times. CDR3 in DNA: TGCAGCGTTGAAGTGAAAGCGACAGGGCGGGAGCAGTTCTTC. Translating gives CSVEVKATGREQFF. The chain joins TRBV29-1 to TRBJ2-1; 7 bases fit TRBD1. This CDR3 is 14 amino acids long. Germline V gives CDR1 SQVTM, CDR2 ANQGSEA. The ends lost 1 base at V and 10 bases at J; junction bases unmatched: 10.